This is a list of T cell receptor beta chains from one sample in a study of beta chain features in type 1 diabetes. TCRdb's table, derived via immunoSEQ multiplex PCR, lists solely in-frame clones and lacks some. The table includes over 700,000 clones, 15% to 20% detected once. Sequencing used naive CD4+ T cells from blood. These receptors were collected from a woman younger than 30 in good health. CDR3s include the opening cysteine and the closing phenylalanine or tryptophan. Fields, in order: clone size, D gene, V gene, J gene, CDR3 protein, CDR3 DNA. The D gene is left open where the match is weak. Clone size is stated in some rows and not others, as once, few, many or a class when expanded.

clone_size: -
d_call: -
v_call: TRBV7-2
j_call: TRBJ2-1
cdr3_aa: CASKHSVATIRDEQFF
cdr3_nt: TGTGCCAGCAAGCATTCCGTGGCGACGATTAGGGATGAGCAGTTCTTC

clone_size: -
d_call: -
v_call: TRBV6-5
j_call: TRBJ1-3
cdr3_aa: CASSSRGNTIYF
cdr3_nt: TGTGCCAGCAGTTCGCGTGGAAACACCATATATTTT

clone_size: -
d_call: -
v_call: TRBV7-8
j_call: TRBJ1-4
cdr3_aa: CASSKQEPWANEKLFF
cdr3_nt: TGTGCCAGCAGTAAACAGGAACCCTGGGCTAATGAAAAACTGTTTTTT

clone_size: few
d_call: -
v_call: TRBV28
j_call: TRBJ2-1
cdr3_aa: CASTSSPNEQFF
cdr3_nt: TGTGCCAGCACCTCATCCCCTAATGAGCAGTTCTTC

clone_size: few
d_call: -
v_call: TRBV7-3
j_call: TRBJ1-5
cdr3_aa: CASSINRDQPQHF
cdr3_nt: TGTGCCAGCAGCATCAACAGGGATCAGCCCCAGCATTTT

clone_size: -
d_call: -
v_call: TRBV11-2
j_call: TRBJ2-5
cdr3_aa: CASSLRGRETQYF
cdr3_nt: TGTGCCAGCAGCTTAAGAGGGCGGGAGACCCAGTACTTC

clone_size: -
d_call: TRBD1
v_call: TRBV2
j_call: TRBJ2-3
cdr3_aa: CASRSGTGYGDTQYF
cdr3_nt: TGTGCCAGCAGGTCCGGGACAGGGTATGGAGATACGCAGTATTTT

clone_size: -
d_call: -
v_call: TRBV28
j_call: TRBJ2-1
cdr3_aa: CASRAQGGRNEQFF
cdr3_nt: TGTGCCAGCAGGGCACAGGGGGGGAGGAATGAGCAGTTCTTC

clone_size: -
d_call: -
v_call: TRBV19
j_call: TRBJ2-1
cdr3_aa: CASSIGRAHYNEQFF
cdr3_nt: TGTGCCAGTAGTATAGGCAGGGCGCACTACAATGAGCAGTTCTTC

clone_size: -
d_call: TRBD1
v_call: TRBV7-2
j_call: TRBJ2-2
cdr3_aa: CASSLSRQGKTGELFF
cdr3_nt: TGTGCCAGCAGCTTATCCCGACAGGGGAAAACCGGGGAGCTGTTTTTT

clone_size: few
d_call: -
v_call: TRBV5-4
j_call: TRBJ2-1
cdr3_aa: CASSTGLNAYNEQFF
cdr3_nt: TGTGCCAGCAGCACGGGACTGAATGCCTACAATGAGCAGTTCTTC

clone_size: -
d_call: TRBD2
v_call: TRBV7-3
j_call: TRBJ2-1
cdr3_aa: CASSPRTSGYNEQFF
cdr3_nt: TGTGCCAGCAGCCCTCGGACTAGCGGCTACAATGAGCAGTTCTTC

clone_size: -
d_call: -
v_call: TRBV6-5
j_call: TRBJ1-5
cdr3_aa: CASSYLGTPGQPQHF
cdr3_nt: TGTGCCAGCAGTTACTTAGGGACACCGGGGCAGCCCCAGCATTTT

clone_size: few
d_call: -
v_call: TRBV27
j_call: TRBJ1-2
cdr3_aa: CASSSAGYISNYGYTF
cdr3_nt: TGTGCCAGCAGTTCGGCAGGGTACATCTCTAACTATGGCTACACCTTC

clone_size: few
d_call: TRBD1
v_call: TRBV7-2
j_call: TRBJ2-7
cdr3_aa: CASSPRSGTGALGAYEQYF
cdr3_nt: TGTGCCAGCAGCCCCCGATCCGGGACAGGGGCCCTCGGGGCCTACGAGCAGTACTTC

clone_size: few
d_call: -
v_call: TRBV4-2
j_call: TRBJ2-7
cdr3_aa: CASSQESGEQYF
cdr3_nt: TGTGCCAGCAGCCAAGAGTCCGGAGAGCAGTACTTC

clone_size: -
d_call: -
v_call: TRBV15
j_call: TRBJ2-7
cdr3_aa: CATSRGAISEQYF
cdr3_nt: TGTGCCACCAGCAGAGGTGCCATCTCCGAGCAGTACTTC